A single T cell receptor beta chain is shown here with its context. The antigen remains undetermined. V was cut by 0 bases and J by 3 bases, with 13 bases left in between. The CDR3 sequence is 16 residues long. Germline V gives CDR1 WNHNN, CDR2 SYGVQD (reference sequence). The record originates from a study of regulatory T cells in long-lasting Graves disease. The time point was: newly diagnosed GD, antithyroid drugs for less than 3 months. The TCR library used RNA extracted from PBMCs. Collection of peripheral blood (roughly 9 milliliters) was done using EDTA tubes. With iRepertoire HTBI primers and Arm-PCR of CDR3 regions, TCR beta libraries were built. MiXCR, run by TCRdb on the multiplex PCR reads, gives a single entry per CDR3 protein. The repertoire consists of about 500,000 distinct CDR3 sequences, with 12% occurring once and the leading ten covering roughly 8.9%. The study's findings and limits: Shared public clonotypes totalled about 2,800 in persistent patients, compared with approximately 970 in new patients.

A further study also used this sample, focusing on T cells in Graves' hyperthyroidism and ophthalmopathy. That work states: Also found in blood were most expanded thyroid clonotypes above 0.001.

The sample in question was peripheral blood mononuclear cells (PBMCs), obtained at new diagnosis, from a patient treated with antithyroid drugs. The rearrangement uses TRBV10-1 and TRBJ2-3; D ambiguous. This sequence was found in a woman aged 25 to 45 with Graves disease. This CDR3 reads CASSESGPLGTDTQYF. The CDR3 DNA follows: TGCGCCAGCAGTGAGTCAGGGCCCCTGGGGACAGATACGCAGTATTTT.